These 27 T cell receptor beta chains were all obtained from the same sample, sequenced in a study of spatial heterogeneity in lung cancer. TCRdb re-called the 5' RACE reads with MiXCR, one entry per CDR3 protein. The sample gives over 10,000 distinct CDR3 sequences, 5.2% of which show up once; 35% to 40% is in the top ten. Time point specified: sample taken at primary tumor resection. Material for sequencing was whole RNA from tumor, nontumor lung or frozen PBMC, left unsorted. The source was lung tumor tissue, collected at surgery. The receptors were sampled from a human donor with early-stage non-small cell lung cancer.

The table lists this clonotype with many counts. The library was built for alpha chains, so this beta chain is an off-target read and its size means little. The V call is TRBV29-1, the J call TRBJ2-2; 8 positions agree with TRBD2. The germline CDR1 and CDR2 sequences are SQVTM and ANQGSEA. J gave up 5 bases and V 6 bases, and 5 bases lay outside the gene matches. This CDR3 has 13 residues. The DNA for the CDR3 is TGCAGCGTGGGACTAGGGAGGACCGGGGAGCTGTTTTTT. Amino acid sequence: CSVGLGRTGELFF.

This clonotype occurred many times. This beta chain represents an off-target read in a library built for alpha chains; its size is of limited meaning. The J gene is TRBJ2-5, the V gene TRBV7-2; 9 positions agree with TRBD2. The CDR3 is 15 residues long. Trimming cost V 5 bases and J 7 bases; bases outside gene matches: 11. Per germline, CDR1 SGHTA and CDR2 FQGNSA. CDR3 in DNA: TGTGCCAGCAGCGCAACTCCGGGACTAGCACCGACCCAGTACTTC. Protein: CASSATPGLAPTQYF.

Ten or more counts support this clonotype. This beta chain turned up in a library designed for alpha chains; as an off-target read, its abundance says little. This chain joins TRBV9 and TRBJ1-2; TRBD1 might be the D (6 bases). Trimming took off 3 bases at V and 3 bases at J, with 9 bases between the two ends. The CDR3 sequence is 13 residues long. Per germline, CDR1 SGDLS and CDR2 YYNGEE. DNA for the CDR3: TGTGCCAGCAGCGAGCGACAGGACTATGGCTACACCTTC. Protein product: CASSERQDYGYTF.

This clonotype is termed medium-sized. This beta chain lies outside the target of a library built for alpha chains; its clone size means little. As DNA, the CDR3 is TGTGCCAGCAGCTTAGCGCCAGTGGGCAGCTCTGGGGCCAACGTCCTGACTTTC. This codes for CASSLAPVGSSGANVLTF. The chain carries TRBV7-8 and TRBJ2-6; unclear D gene. Germline V gives CDR1 SGHVS, CDR2 FQNEAQ. Trimming took off 0 bases at V and 0 bases at J, with 12 bases between the two ends. The CDR3 spans 18 residues.

This clonotype was found many times. This beta chain represents an off-target read in a library built for alpha chains; its size is of limited meaning. The J gene is TRBJ2-1, the V gene TRBV5-1, with 10 bases lining up with TRBD2. CDR1 is SGHRS and CDR2 is YFSETQ in the germline V gene. Trimming cost V 4 bases and J 0 bases; bases outside gene matches: 16. This CDR3 contains 20 residues. The CDR3 reads CASSLHGKGLALSSYNEQFF. The CDR3 region has the DNA TGCGCCAGCAGCCTGCATGGAAAGGGACTAGCGCTCAGCTCCTACAATGAGCAGTTCTTC.

This clonotype was seen at least ten times. Within a library made for alpha chains, this beta chain is off target, and its count is uninformative. CDR3 protein: CASSSSGGGDEQFF. CDR3 DNA sequence: TGTGCCAGCAGTTCTAGCGGGGGGGGCGATGAGCAGTTCTTC. The V call is TRBV12-3 or TRBV12-4, the J call TRBJ2-1; TRBD2 matches 12 bases. V was clipped by 4 bases and J by 8 bases; unmatched bases: 3. CDR3 length: 14 residues.

This clonotype showed up many times. This beta chain lies outside the target of a library built for alpha chains; its clone size means little. The V call is TRBV4-3, the J call TRBJ2-3; the D is unclear. Trimming left V 5 bases short and J 8 bases short, with 11 bases between. This CDR3 is built from 12 residues. Looked up from germline, CDR1 is LGHNA and CDR2 is YSLEER. Here the CDR3 DNA reads TGCGCCAGCAGCTCTAGGTTGGGTACGCAGTATTTT. This sequence encodes CASSSRLGTQYF.

This clonotype was detected many times. A library prepared for alpha chains yielded this beta chain as an off-target read; its size is of little meaning. This rearrangement joins TRBV5-1 to TRBJ1-5, with 9 bases identical to TRBD1. The CDR3 extends over 16 amino acids. Germline trimming cut 0 bases from V and 7 bases from J; bases unmatched to any gene: 8. Germline lookup yields CDR1 SGHRS and CDR2 YFSETQ. This CDR3 reads CASSLDGTGPQQPQHF. CDR3 nucleotide sequence: TGCGCCAGCAGCTTGGACGGGACAGGGCCCCAACAGCCCCAGCATTTT.

This clonotype has a count of ten or more. The library was built for alpha chains, so this beta chain is an off-target read and its size means little. The rearrangement links TRBV4-3 to TRBJ2-2; no definite D call. Trimming left V 3 bases short and J 4 bases short, with 12 bases between. Germline-derived CDR1 and CDR2 are LGHNA and YSLEER. The length of the CDR3 is 15 residues. The CDR3 DNA reads as TGCGCCAGCAGCCACGGCAACGGACCCACCGGGGAGCTGTTTTTT. Amino acid sequence: CASSHGNGPTGELFF.

This clonotype was found many times. The library was designed around alpha chains, so this beta chain is a stray read whose abundance carries little weight. The chain recombines TRBV7-2 with TRBJ1-2; 7 nucleotides align to TRBD1. The CDR3 sequence is 15 residues long. In germline, CDR1 is SGHTA, CDR2 FQGNSA. V was clipped by 3 bases and J by 5 bases; unmatched bases: 9. The CDR3 coding sequence is TGTGCCAGCAGCTTTAACCCGAGACAGGGATATGGCTACACCTTC. Translated, it gives CASSFNPRQGYGYTF.

This clonotype was seen ten or more times. Being off target in a library aimed at alpha chains, this beta chain has a size of little meaning. The V and J genes are TRBV6-2 or TRBV6-3 and TRBJ2-2, with D perhaps TRBD1 (6 bases). V lost 1 base and J lost 5, with 11 bases in between. CDR1 MNHEY and CDR2 SVGEGT come from the germline V gene. The CDR3 is made up of 15 amino acids. CDR3 loop: CASSYWTALTGELFF. In DNA form, the CDR3 reads TGTGCCAGCAGTTACTGGACAGCCTTAACCGGGGAGCTGTTTTTT.

This clonotype was recorded many times. Because the library targeted alpha chains, this beta chain is an off-target read whose size means little. The V gene is TRBV6-2 or TRBV6-3, the J gene TRBJ1-2; 7 bases are a match to TRBD1. The germline gives CDR1 MNHEY, CDR2 SVGEGT. V lost 4 bases and J lost 3; bases outside the gene matches: 23. The CDR3 has 20 residues. CDR3 nucleotide sequence: TGTGCCAGCAGTTCACCGTTCAGGGGGACGGGTGGCACCGCACACTATGGCTACACCTTC. Translating it yields CASSSPFRGTGGTAHYGYTF.

This clonotype was detected many times. This beta chain is an off-target read within a library intended for alpha chains, so its frequency means little. The genes are TRBV4-3 and TRBJ1-6; 8 bases align to TRBD1. Germline values: CDR1 LGHNA, CDR2 YSLEER. V trimming: 0 bases; J trimming: 8 bases; junction bases outside the gene matches: 9. The CDR3 runs to 17 residues. The CDR3: CASSQDLWTGFYSPLHF. The DNA of the CDR3 is TGCGCCAGCAGCCAAGATCTGTGGACAGGGTTTTATTCACCCCTCCACTTT.

In this sample, this clonotype turned up many times. Little can be read into the size of this beta chain, an off-target read in a library designed for alpha chains. The V gene is TRBV7-3, the J gene TRBJ1-5; D not certain. CDR3 length: 13 residues. V was cut by 2 bases and J by 4 bases, with 6 bases left in between. Germline-derived CDR1 and CDR2 are SGHTA and FQGTGA. The chain's CDR3 is CASSLWGNQPQHF. As DNA, the CDR3 is TGTGCCAGCAGCTTATGGGGAAATCAGCCCCAGCATTTT.

In its sample, this clonotype was seen many times. A library made for alpha chains picked up this beta chain off target, so its size means little. This chain uses TRBV7-9 with TRBJ2-5, with 9 positions matching TRBD1. The trim removed 2 bases at V and 7 bases at J, leaving 11 bases unmatched. Germline lookup yields CDR1 SEHNR and CDR2 FQNEAQ (reference sequence). This CDR3 has 16 residues. The CDR3 coding sequence is TGTGCCAGCAGCTTATTCGAACCGGGACAGGGAGGGACCCAGTACTTC. Amino acid sequence: CASSLFEPGQGGTQYF.

This clonotype counts as medium-sized (0.01 to 0.1%). This beta chain came through as a stray read in a library set up for alpha chains, and its size says little. V and J are TRBV20-1 and TRBJ1-4; TRBD1 aligns across 7 bases. The CDR3 is made up of 14 amino acids. Germline trimming cut 5 bases from V and 4 bases from J; bases unmatched to any gene: 7. Germline V gene lookup returns CDR1 DFQATT and CDR2 SNEGSKA (reference sequence). CDR3 protein: CSAATGTVNEKLFF. The CDR3 region has the DNA TGCAGTGCTGCGACCGGGACAGTTAATGAAAAACTGTTTTTT.

This clonotype appeared many times. Little can be read into the size of this beta chain, an off-target read in a library designed for alpha chains. The chain links TRBV7-2 to TRBJ1-5; D is unresolved. The ends were cut back, 5 bases at V and 3 bases at J, with 11 bases in the middle. Germline CDR1 is SGHTA and CDR2 is FQGNSA. This CDR3 has 14 residues. This CDR3 reads CASSPRQDNQPQHF. The CDR3 bases are TGTGCCAGCAGCCCTAGACAAGACAATCAGCCCCAGCATTTT.

This clonotype appeared many times. This beta chain is an off-target read within a library intended for alpha chains, so its frequency means little. The chain combines TRBV12-3 or TRBV12-4 with TRBJ1-2, with D possibly being TRBD1 (6 bases). The CDR3 consists of 11 residues. Trimming stripped 8 bases from V and 8 bases from J, with 12 bases between. CDR3 protein: CASQGREGYTF. Here the CDR3 DNA reads TGTGCCAGCCAGGGGAGGGAAGGCTACACCTTC.

This clonotype appeared many times. This beta chain lies outside the target of a library built for alpha chains; its clone size means little. The chain uses TRBV3-1 and TRBJ2-7, with TRBD2 matching over 11 bases. The CDR3 has 15 residues. Germline V lookup: CDR1 LGHDT, CDR2 YNNKEL (reference sequence). V lost 1 base and J lost 5; bases outside the gene matches: 4. The CDR3 coding sequence is TGTGCCAGCAGCCAAGTAGCGGGGGGGCCTAACGAGCAGTACTTC. This codes for CASSQVAGGPNEQYF.

This clonotype was seen ten or more times. This beta chain is a stray sequence in a library constructed for alpha chains; its clone size is not meaningful. J is TRBJ1-4 and V is TRBV29-1; 7 bases align to TRBD1. This CDR3 is 13 amino acids long. The germline V gene encodes CDR1 SQVTM and CDR2 ANQGSEA. With V trimmed by 4 bases and J by 8 bases, 7 bases remained unmatched. In nucleotides, the CDR3 is TGCAGCGTTGCGGGCAGGGGGAAGGAAAAACTGTTTTTT. It translates to CSVAGRGKEKLFF. The whole variable domain, filled in from reference TRBV29-1 and TRBJ1-4, reads SAVISQKPSRDICQRGTSLTIQCQVDSQVTMMFWYRQQPGQSLTLIATANQGSEATYESGFVIDKFPISRPNLTFSTLTVSNMSPEDSSIYLCSVAGRGKEKLFFGSGTQLSVL.

This clonotype appeared many times. Since it is a stray read in a library aimed at alpha chains, this beta chain has a size that is not meaningful. This rearrangement joins TRBV20-1 to TRBJ1-6; TRBD1 agrees at 8 bases. V shed 0 bases, J shed 7 bases, and the junction held 5 bases outside the gene matches. CDR1 is DFQATT, CDR2 SNEGSKA, per germline (reference sequence). The CDR3 runs 15 residues. CDR3 loop: CSARDGDRGNSPLHF. DNA of the CDR3: TGCAGTGCTAGAGATGGCGACAGGGGCAATTCACCCCTCCACTTT.

This clonotype was picked up many times. This beta chain lies outside the target of a library built for alpha chains; its clone size means little. The V and J genes are TRBV6-5 and TRBJ1-1, with 9 bases identical to TRBD1. The germline gives CDR1 MNHEY, CDR2 SVGAGI. The CDR3 runs to 12 residues. V trimming: 10 bases; J trimming: 12 bases; junction bases outside the gene matches: 12. The CDR3 coding sequence is TGTGCCACCTACACCGGGACAGGGCACCCTTTCTTT. Encoded protein: CATYTGTGHPFF.

Many counts were recorded for this clonotype. Being off target in a library aimed at alpha chains, this beta chain has a size of little meaning. V usage is TRBV19 and J usage is TRBJ2-4; TRBD1 is a possible D gene (5 bases). Trimming left V 3 bases short and J 7 bases short, with 10 bases between. The V gene's germline CDR1 is LNHDA and CDR2 SQIVND (reference sequence). This CDR3 has 13 amino acids. The CDR3 loop reads CASSIQGRNIQYF. The CDR3 bases are TGTGCCAGTAGTATTCAGGGCCGGAACATTCAGTACTTC.

This clonotype has only a few counts. The size of this beta chain means little, since it is a stray read in a library made for alpha chains. The chain couples TRBV20-1 to TRBJ1-1; D is possibly TRBD1 (6 bases). Looked up from germline, CDR1 is DFQATT and CDR2 is SNEGSKA (reference sequence). The V and J ends lost 5 bases and 1 base respectively, with 17 bases between them. CDR3 length: 15 amino acids. In nucleotides, the CDR3 is TGCAGTGCTCGAGGACAGCTGACTCAGAACACTGAAGCTTTCTTT. Translated, it gives CSARGQLTQNTEAFF.

This clonotype is judged medium-sized (0.01 to 0.1%). Because the library targeted alpha chains, this beta chain is an off-target read whose size means little. The V gene is TRBV7-6, the J gene TRBJ1-6; a possible D gene is TRBD1 (5 bases). This CDR3 has 15 residues. V was clipped by 1 base and J by 5 bases, with 9 bases between them. Per the germline V gene, CDR1 is SGHVS and CDR2 is FNYEAQ. CDR3 sequence: CASSLEGRDNSPLHF. In DNA form, the CDR3 reads TGTGCCAGCAGCTTAGAGGGGAGAGATAATTCACCCCTCCACTTT.

On this clonotype itself: The library was prepared for alpha chains; this beta chain is a stray read, so its frequency means little. V gene TRBV6-2 or TRBV6-3 combines with J gene TRBJ2-7, with TRBD1 as a possible D gene (6 bases). CDR3 length: 16 amino acids. Deletions cut 0 bases from V and 1 base from J, with 13 bases between. The germline V gene encodes CDR1 MNHEY and CDR2 SVGEGT. Here the CDR3 reads CASSYSRRTASYEQYV. Written as DNA, the CDR3 is TGTGCCAGCAGTTACTCTAGGAGGACAGCTTCCTACGAGCAGTACGTC.

This clonotype was detected ten times or more. As an off-target read in a library built for alpha chains, this beta chain has a frequency of little significance. This sequence joins TRBV7-3 and TRBJ2-7, with D perhaps TRBD1 (6 bases). CDR3 length equals 14 residues. Trimming pared 0 bases from V and 4 bases from J, leaving 10 bases between. The germline V gene encodes CDR1 SGHTA and CDR2 FQGTGA. CDR3 sequence: CASSLTGQGYEQYF. In DNA, the CDR3 is TGTGCCAGCAGCTTAACGGGGCAGGGGTACGAGCAGTACTTC.